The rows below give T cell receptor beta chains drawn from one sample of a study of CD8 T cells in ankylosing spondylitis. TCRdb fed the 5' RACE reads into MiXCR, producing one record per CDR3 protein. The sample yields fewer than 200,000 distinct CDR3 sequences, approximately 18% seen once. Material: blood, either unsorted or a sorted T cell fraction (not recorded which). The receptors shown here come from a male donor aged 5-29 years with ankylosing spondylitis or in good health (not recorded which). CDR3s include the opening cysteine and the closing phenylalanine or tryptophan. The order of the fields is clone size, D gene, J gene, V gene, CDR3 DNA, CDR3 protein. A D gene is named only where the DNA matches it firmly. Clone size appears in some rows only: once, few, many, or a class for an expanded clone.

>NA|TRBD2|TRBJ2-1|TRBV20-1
TGCAGTGCCCCCGGGACTACCGATGAGCAGTTCTTC
CSAPGTTDEQFF
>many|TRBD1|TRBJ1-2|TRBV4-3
TGCGCCAGCAGCCAAGATGTAAGGGGACAGTACTCGGGCGGCTACACCTTC
CASSQDVRGQYSGGYTF
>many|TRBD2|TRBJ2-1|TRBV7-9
TGTGCCAGCATCTCGGACGGGAGGGTTGAGCAGTTCTTC
CASISDGRVEQFF
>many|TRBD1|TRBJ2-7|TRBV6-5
TGTGCCAGCAGTTATGGACAGGGAACATTCTACGAGCAGTACTTC
CASSYGQGTFYEQYF
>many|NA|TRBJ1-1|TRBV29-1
TGCAGCGGGGACAAGAACACTGAAGCTTTCTTT
CSGDKNTEAFF
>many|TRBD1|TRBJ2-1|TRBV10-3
TGTGCCATCAGCGCCGGGACAGGGATCGATGAGCAGTTCTTC
CAISAGTGIDEQFF
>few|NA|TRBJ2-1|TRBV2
TGTGCCAGCAGGGTATTACCGAGCTCCTACAATGAGCAGTTCTTC
CASRVLPSSYNEQFF
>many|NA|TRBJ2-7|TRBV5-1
TGCGCCAGCAGCTCCACAGGGGAGCAGTACTTC
CASSSTGEQYF
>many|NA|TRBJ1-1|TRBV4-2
TGTGCCAGCAGCCAAGAAGTCCATTCGAACACTGAAGCTTTCTTT
CASSQEVHSNTEAFF
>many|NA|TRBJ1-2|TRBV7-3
TGTGCCAGCAGCCCGGGGGGTAGAGACTATGGCTACACCTTC
CASSPGGRDYGYTF
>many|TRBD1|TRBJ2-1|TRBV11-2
TGTGCCAGCAGCCATTCCGGGACAGGAATTTACAATGAGCAGTTCTTC
CASSHSGTGIYNEQFF
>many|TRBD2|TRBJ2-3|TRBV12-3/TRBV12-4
TGTGCCAGCAGTTTCACTAGCGGAGGCACAGATACGCAGTATTTT
CASSFTSGGTDTQYF
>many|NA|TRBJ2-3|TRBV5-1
TGCGCCAGCAGCACCACGGGAAGGGGAGATACGCAGTATTTT
CASSTTGRGDTQYF
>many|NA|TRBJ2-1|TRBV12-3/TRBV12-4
TGTGCCAGCCTCAAAGACACCTATGGCTACAATGAGCAGTTCTTC
CASLKDTYGYNEQFF
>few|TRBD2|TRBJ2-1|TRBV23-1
TGCGCCAGCAGTCAATTGTTCGGGACTAGCGGGATTTACTCCTACAATGAGCAGTTCTTC
CASSQLFGTSGIYSYNEQFF
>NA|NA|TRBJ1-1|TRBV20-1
TGCAGTGCTAGACGTCCACCGGAGAACACTGAAGCTTTCTTT
CSARRPPENTEAFF
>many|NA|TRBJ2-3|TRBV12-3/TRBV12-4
TGTGCCAGCAGTTTTCAAAGGAGCGGTGGCACAGATACGCAGTATTTT
CASSFQRSGGTDTQYF
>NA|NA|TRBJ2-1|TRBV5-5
TGTGCCAGCAGCTACCAACAGGATGGGCAGTTCTTC
CASSYQQDGQFF
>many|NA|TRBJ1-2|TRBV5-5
TGTGCCAGCAGCTTGGCCGCTAACTATGGCTACACCTTC
CASSLAANYGYTF
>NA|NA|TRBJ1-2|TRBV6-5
TGTGCCAGCAGTAGCCCCCGGGACAACTATGGCTACACCTTC
CASSSPRDNYGYTF
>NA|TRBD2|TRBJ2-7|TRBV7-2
TGTGCCAGCAGCCGCACTAGCGGGGGATTCTACGAGCAGTACTTC
CASSRTSGGFYEQYF
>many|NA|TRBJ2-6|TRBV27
TGTGCCAGCAGTTTAAGTTTGGGGCCAATGGGCTCTGGGGCCAACGTCCTGACTTTC
CASSLSLGPMGSGANVLTF
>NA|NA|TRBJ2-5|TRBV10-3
TGTGCCAGCCGCCTGGGCGGGCCGGAGACCCAGTACTTC
CASRLGGPETQYF
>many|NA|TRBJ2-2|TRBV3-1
TGTGCCAGCAGCCAAGAGCACGGGCTCACCGGGGAGCTGTTTTTT
CASSQEHGLTGELFF
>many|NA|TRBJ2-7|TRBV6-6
TGTGCCAGCAGTTACCTTCAGAACCTGGGACTCGCTGGGAACGAGCAGTACTTC
CASSYLQNLGLAGNEQYF
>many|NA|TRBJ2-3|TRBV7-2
TGTGCCAGCAGTTCGTGGGCAGATACGCAGTATTTT
CASSSWADTQYF
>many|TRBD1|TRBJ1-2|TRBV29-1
TGCAGCGTTGAAGAGGAGACAGGGTTTAACTATGGCTACACCTTC
CSVEEETGFNYGYTF
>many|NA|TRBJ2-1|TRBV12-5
TGTGCTAGTGGTTTGGGAGGGGGCTCCTACAATGAGCAGTTCTTC
CASGLGGGSYNEQFF
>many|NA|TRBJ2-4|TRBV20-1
TGCAGTGCGGGGCAGGGAACAGCCAAAAACATTCAGTACTTC
CSAGQGTAKNIQYF
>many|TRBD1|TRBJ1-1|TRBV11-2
TGTGCCAGCAGCCCTACAGGGGGCAGAATTTTGAGGGGCACTGAAGCTTTCTTT
CASSPTGGRILRGTEAFF
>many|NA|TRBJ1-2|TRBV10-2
TGCGCCAGCAGTCAATTAAATGGCTACACCTTC
CASSQLNGYTF
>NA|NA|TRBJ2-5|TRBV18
TGTGCCAGCTCACGAAATAGGGGCCAAGAGACCCAGTACTTC
CASSRNRGQETQYF
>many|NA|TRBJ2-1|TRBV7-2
TGTGCCAGCAGCCCGGAATACAATGAGCAGTTCTTC
CASSPEYNEQFF
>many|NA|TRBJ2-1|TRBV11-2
TGTGCCAGCAGCTTCGGTCCGAGCTCCTACAATGAGCAGTTCTTC
CASSFGPSSYNEQFF
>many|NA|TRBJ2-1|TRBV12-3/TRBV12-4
TGTGCCAGCAGCCTTTGGAGGACCCACAATGAGCAGTTCTTC
CASSLWRTHNEQFF
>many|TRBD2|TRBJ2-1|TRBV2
TGTGCCAGCAGTGATACGGCGGGAGGCGGTTGGAATGAGCAGTTCTTC
CASSDTAGGGWNEQFF
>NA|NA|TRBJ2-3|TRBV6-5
TGTGCCAGCAGTTACTTGGCCTCTATTACAGATACGCAGTATTTT
CASSYLASITDTQYF
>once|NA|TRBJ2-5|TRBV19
TGTGCCAGTAGTATCCTCAGGGGCGAGACCCAGTACTTC
CASSILRGETQYF
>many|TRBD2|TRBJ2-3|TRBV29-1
TGCAGCGTTGCTAGCGGGAGCACTAGCACAGATACGCAGTATTTT
CSVASGSTSTDTQYF
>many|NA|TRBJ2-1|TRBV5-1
TGCGCCAGCAGCTTGTTCGCTAGCGGACAGAATGAGCAGTTCTTC
CASSLFASGQNEQFF
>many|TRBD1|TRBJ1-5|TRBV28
TGTGCCAGCAGTTTCGAGGGGGCTTATCAGCCCCAGCATTTT
CASSFEGAYQPQHF
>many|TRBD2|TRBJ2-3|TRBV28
TGTGCCAGCAGTCCCCCTATTGGACTAGAAGTCACAGATACGCAGTATTTT
CASSPPIGLEVTDTQYF